One sample yielded the 30 T cell receptor beta chains listed below, sequenced in a study of T cells after yellow fever vaccination. MiXCR, applied by TCRdb to the 5' RACE reads, yields one record per CDR3 protein. The sample carries about 130,000 distinct CDR3 sequences, about 7.4% recorded once. Sequences were derived from CD4+ T cells sorted from PBMCs, sampled 9 to 11 days after the first yellow fever vaccination. The receptors here all came from a man between 18 and 35 years old who received the YFV17D yellow fever vaccine.

This clonotype was detected many times. The rearrangement uses TRBV7-9 and TRBJ2-3, with a tentative D call TRBD1 (6 bases). V dropped 1 base and J dropped 1 base, with 12 bases sitting between them. Per germline, CDR1 SEHNR and CDR2 FQNEAQ (reference sequence). CDR3 length: 16 amino acids. The CDR3 DNA is TGTGCCAGCAGCTTAGTTATGGCAGGGGGCACAGATACGCAGTATTTT. Its protein product is CASSLVMAGGTDTQYF.

This clonotype came up many times. The V call is TRBV6-5, the J call TRBJ2-3; 9 nucleotides align to TRBD1. Looked up from germline, CDR1 is MNHEY and CDR2 is SVGAGI. The trim removed 2 bases at V and 2 bases at J, leaving 8 bases unmatched. The CDR3 consists of 17 residues. The CDR3 sequence is CASSYPQQGAVTDTQYF. The CDR3 region has the DNA TGTGCCAGCAGTTACCCCCAACAGGGGGCGGTCACAGATACGCAGTATTTT.

This clonotype has at least ten counts. This chain connects TRBV5-1 to TRBJ2-3; no definite D call. The germline V gene encodes CDR1 SGHRS and CDR2 YFSETQ. The V and J ends lost 4 bases and 0 bases respectively, with 6 bases between them. The CDR3 contains 13 residues. As DNA, the CDR3 is TGCGCCAGCAGCCGTCAAAGCACAGATACGCAGTATTTT. Translating it yields CASSRQSTDTQYF.

This clonotype was observed at least ten times. V gene TRBV4-3 combines with J gene TRBJ2-3, with a possible D match to TRBD2 (6 bases). CDR3 length: 16 amino acids. CDR1 LGHNA and CDR2 YSLEER come from the germline V gene. V was trimmed by 0 bases and J by 8 bases, leaving 18 bases between them. The CDR3 DNA sequence: TGCGCCAGCAGCCAAGAGTCCGAATCGGGGGTCGGTACGCAGTATTTT. It encodes CASSQESESGVGTQYF.

This clonotype was seen repeatedly, ten times or more. The gene calls are TRBV10-3 and TRBJ2-5; 15 nucleotides align to TRBD2. The V and J ends lost 6 bases and 5 bases, in that order; junction bases with no gene match: 1. This CDR3 is 14 amino acids long. Germline V gives CDR1 ENHRY, CDR2 SYGVKD. CDR3 nucleotide sequence: TGTGCCATCAGCGGACTAGCGGGGGGGGAGACCCAGTACTTC. It encodes CAISGLAGGETQYF.

This clonotype was observed many times. The chain employs TRBV7-9 and TRBJ2-3; no clear D. Looked up from germline, CDR1 is SEHNR and CDR2 is FQNEAQ (reference sequence). The V end was cut by 6 bases, the J end by 0 bases, with 13 bases between. The CDR3 extends over 15 amino acids. The CDR3 coding sequence is TGTGCCAGCAGGGTACAGAGCACTAGCACAGATACGCAGTATTTT. Encoded protein: CASRVQSTSTDTQYF. The variable domain in full, with the rest retrieved from reference TRBV7-9 and TRBJ2-3, is DTGVSQNPRHKITKRGQNVTFRCDPISEHNRLYWYRQTLGQGPEFLTYFQNEAQLEKSRLLSDRFSAERPKGSFSTLEIQRTEQGDSAMYLCASRVQSTSTDTQYFGPGTRLTVL.

This clonotype was seen many times. V is TRBV7-2 and J is TRBJ2-7; D may be TRBD1 (5 bases). Germline V gene sequence: CDR1 SGHTA, CDR2 FQGNSA. The CDR3 length is 15 residues. V lost 3 bases to trimming and J lost 3 bases, with 15 bases between them. The CDR3 bases are TGTGCCAGCAGCTTGGGGCTAGTGAATCTCTACGAGCAGTACTTC. Protein sequence: CASSLGLVNLYEQYF. Drawing the rest from reference TRBV7-2 and TRBJ2-7, the complete variable domain is GAGVSQSPSNKVTEKGKDVELRCDPISGHTALYWYRQSLGQGLEFLIYFQGNSAPDKSGLPSDRFSAERTGGSVSTLTIQRTQQEDSAVYLCASSLGLVNLYEQYFGPGTRLTVT.

This clonotype was seen ten or more times. The chain combines TRBV7-2 with TRBJ2-5; possible D gene TRBD2, 7 bases. Trimming pared 3 bases from V and 2 bases from J, leaving 10 bases between. From germline, CDR1 is SGHTA and CDR2 FQGNSA. This CDR3 contains 14 residues. The CDR3 sequence: CASSFAGAQETQYF. CDR3 nucleotides: TGTGCCAGCAGCTTTGCGGGGGCACAAGAGACCCAGTACTTC.

This clonotype was seen many times. The rearrangement uses TRBV12-3 or TRBV12-4 and TRBJ1-4; 7 bases line up with TRBD1. The CDR3 sequence is 14 residues long. V shed 4 bases and J 8 bases; nucleotides not matched to a gene: 7. Here the CDR3 DNA reads TGTGCCAGCAGTTCCCAGGGGGTGGGCGAAAAACTGTTTTTT. Translated, it gives CASSSQGVGEKLFF.

Ten or more counts support this clonotype. The V gene is TRBV30, the J gene TRBJ1-1, with D hard to call. The CDR3 is 14 residues long. Germline values: CDR1 GTSNPN, CDR2 SVGIG (reference sequence). Deletions cut 0 bases from V and 7 bases from J, with 15 bases between. The CDR3 here is CAWSVRHLWVEAFF. The CDR3 DNA reads as TGTGCCTGGAGTGTACGGCATCTTTGGGTTGAAGCTTTCTTT.

This clonotype was detected many times. V gene TRBV5-1 combines with J gene TRBJ1-1, with D hard to call. Germline loops: CDR1 SGHRS, CDR2 YFSETQ. The V gene lost 2 bases and the J gene lost 1 base, with 6 bases spanning the gap. This CDR3 contains 13 residues. CDR3 sequence (DNA): TGCGCCAGCAGCTTTGATCCGAACACTGAAGCTTTCTTT. Protein product: CASSFDPNTEAFF.

This clonotype was seen at least ten times. This chain uses TRBV6-6 with TRBJ2-3; D is undetermined. The ends were cut back, 5 bases at V and 5 bases at J, with 8 bases in the middle. Germline CDR1 MNHNY, CDR2 SVGAGI (reference sequence). The CDR3 has 12 amino acids. The CDR3, as DNA: TGTGCCAGCAGTCCCCGGGTAGATACGCAGTATTTT. This encodes CASSPRVDTQYF.

This clonotype was detected many times. The V call is TRBV7-9, the J call TRBJ2-3, with D possibly matching TRBD2 (6 bases). The V gene's germline CDR1 is SEHNR and CDR2 FQNEAQ (reference sequence). V gave up 5 bases and J gave up 1 base, with 7 bases separating them. The CDR3 sequence is 13 residues long. CDR3 amino acids: CASSPGGTDTQYF. The CDR3 nucleotides are TGTGCCAGCAGCCCGGGGGGCACAGATACGCAGTATTTT. Together with reference TRBV7-9 and TRBJ2-3, the CDR3 gives the full variable domain: DTGVSQNPRHKITKRGQNVTFRCDPISEHNRLYWYRQTLGQGPEFLTYFQNEAQLEKSRLLSDRFSAERPKGSFSTLEIQRTEQGDSAMYLCASSPGGTDTQYFGPGTRLTVL.

As for this clonotype: One base away lies a much larger clone, so this may be a sequencing read error. This rearrangement joins TRBV4-2 to TRBJ1-1; no clear D. There are 12 residues in the CDR3. V was cut by 3 bases and J by 7 bases, with 9 bases left in between. CDR1 and CDR2 from the germline V gene are LGHNA and YNFKEQ. CDR3 sequence: CASSQPGGEAFF. The CDR3 bases are TGTGCCAGCAGCCAGCCCGGTGGTGAAGCTTTCTTT.

This clonotype was observed a few times. This chain links TRBV30 with TRBJ1-1; the D is unclear. CDR1 and CDR2 from the germline V gene are GTSNPN and SVGIG (reference sequence). The CDR3 runs to 14 residues. V lost 1 base to trimming and J lost 5 bases, with 14 bases between them. CDR3 protein: CAWSDPRGWTEAFF. CDR3 nucleotide sequence: TGTGCCTGGAGTGACCCTCGGGGATGGACTGAAGCTTTCTTT.

The chain has TRBV30 and TRBJ1-5, with D hard to call. Deletions cut 1 base from V and 7 bases from J, with 14 bases between. This CDR3 contains 14 residues. Germline V CDR1 and CDR2: GTSNPN, SVGIG (reference sequence). This chain's CDR3 is CAWSGGMSGQPQHF. CDR3 DNA: TGTGCCTGGAGTGGCGGGATGTCCGGCCAGCCCCAGCATTTT.

This clonotype was counted many times. The chain carries TRBV4-2 and TRBJ2-5; D might be TRBD1 (7 bases). The V gene's germline CDR1 is LGHNA and CDR2 YNFKEQ. With 4 bases removed from V and 7 bases from J, the gap between germline ends came to 25 bases. The CDR3 is made up of 17 amino acids. The CDR3 sequence is CASSLLTQTRGLGTQYF. The CDR3 DNA is TGTGCCAGCAGCCTACTAACCCAGACTAGGGGGCTGGGGACCCAGTACTTC.

This clonotype was seen many times. V gene TRBV7-2 combines with J gene TRBJ1-5, with 7 bases identical to TRBD1. Germline V lookup: CDR1 SGHTA, CDR2 FQGNSA. V shed 1 base, J shed 5 bases, and the junction held 5 bases outside the gene matches. The CDR3 covers 15 residues. CDR3 residues: CASSLVGGADQPQHF. CDR3 nucleotides: TGTGCCAGCAGCTTAGTAGGGGGCGCAGATCAGCCCCAGCATTTT.

The V call is TRBV19, the J call TRBJ2-5; D tentatively fits TRBD1 or TRBD2 (5 bases each). V gave up 6 bases and J gave up 4 bases, with 18 bases separating them. Germline V CDR1 and CDR2: LNHDA, SQIVND (reference sequence). CDR3 length equals 15 residues. In nucleotides, the CDR3 is TGTGCCAGTAGCGAGGGGCAGGGTATGCCAGAGACCCAGTACTTC. This codes for CASSEGQGMPETQYF.

This clonotype was detected ten times or more. The chain combines TRBV6-1 with TRBJ2-7; D perhaps matches TRBD1 (7 bases). This CDR3 has 13 residues. Between the trimmed V and J ends, which lost 7 bases and 3 bases, there was a span of 13 bases. Germline CDR1 is MNHNS and CDR2 is SASEGT. CDR3 coding DNA: TGTGCCAGCAAGCGCGGGGACAGCTACGAGCAGTACTTC. Translating gives CASKRGDSYEQYF.

In its sample, this clonotype was seen a few times. The CDR3 spells CASSEVGALLFSPLHF. The CDR3 DNA follows: TGCGCCAGCAGCGAAGTCGGGGCCCTCCTATTTTCGCCCCTCCACTTT. V is TRBV4-3 and J is TRBJ1-6; tentative D call: TRBD1 (5 bases). Germline V gives CDR1 LGHNA, CDR2 YSLEER. V was shortened by 5 bases and J by 13 bases, with 24 bases between the two germline ends. The CDR3 is 16 amino acids.

Many counts were recorded for this clonotype. V is TRBV6-2 or TRBV6-3 and J is TRBJ2-1, with TRBD2 matching over 12 bases. In germline, CDR1 is MNHEY, CDR2 SVGEGT. V trimming: 7 bases; J trimming: 9 bases; junction bases outside the gene matches: 7. CDR3 length: 14 amino acids. The CDR3 loop is CASTASGGVREQFF. In DNA form, the CDR3 reads TGTGCCAGCACGGCTAGCGGGGGGGTCCGTGAGCAGTTCTTC.

At least ten counts were recorded for this clonotype. This sequence joins TRBV3-1 and TRBJ1-2; TRBD1 might be the D (5 bases). V gave up 3 bases and J gave up 7 bases, with 24 bases separating them. The CDR3 is made up of 17 amino acids. From germline, CDR1 is LGHDT and CDR2 YNNKEL (reference sequence). DNA of the CDR3: TGTGCCAGCAGCCATCCCACTGTGGCCGGGACGAAATCTGGCTACACCTTC. Its translation: CASSHPTVAGTKSGYTF.

This clonotype was seen many times. The chain employs TRBV20-1 and TRBJ1-2, with 10 bases that match TRBD1. V lost 5 bases to trimming and J lost 2 bases; unmatched junction nucleotides: 5. Germline V gene lookup returns CDR1 DFQATT and CDR2 SNEGSKA (reference sequence). This CDR3 is 14 amino acids long. The CDR3 loop reads CSAYRQGANYGYTF. For the CDR3, the DNA is TGCAGTGCTTATCGACAGGGGGCGAACTATGGCTACACCTTC.

This rearrangement joins TRBV6-1 to TRBJ2-5; 8 nucleotides line up with TRBD1. The length of the CDR3 is 14 residues. Germline CDR1 MNHNS, CDR2 SASEGT. Trimming took 6 bases from V and 2 from J; bases not matched to a gene: 5. This CDR3 reads CASSAQGGQETQYF. For the CDR3, the DNA is TGTGCCAGCAGCGCACAGGGGGGACAAGAGACCCAGTACTTC.

This clonotype was counted ten times or more. The V call is TRBV24-1, the J call TRBJ2-3; possible D gene TRBD2, 5 bases. V lost 0 bases, J lost 4 bases, and 25 bases lay in between. The CDR3 consists of 20 residues. Germline V gene sequence: CDR1 KGHDR, CDR2 SFDVKD. The CDR3 DNA reads TGTGCCACCAGTGATTTGGGAGCGTTGGAGTCCGAAGAGGAGGCAGATACGCAGTATTTT. Its translation is CATSDLGALESEEEADTQYF.

Comment on this clonotype: Possible read error: a much larger clone is one base away. The CDR3 region is CSADRAGRELFF. In nucleotides, the CDR3 is TGCAGCGCCGACAGGGCGGGCAGGGAGCTGTTTTTT. The V gene is TRBV29-1, the J gene TRBJ2-2; 7 bases fit TRBD1. The CDR3 has 12 amino acids. Germline CDR1 SQVTM, CDR2 ANQGSEA. Trimming at V came to 7 bases and at J to 9 bases, leaving 8 bases not matched to a gene.

This clonotype has at least ten counts. J is TRBJ1-5 and V is TRBV6-2 or TRBV6-3; no reliable D call. Per germline, CDR1 MNHEY and CDR2 SVGEGT. V lost 6 bases, J lost 9 bases, and 18 bases lay in between. The CDR3 runs 14 residues. Here the CDR3 DNA reads TGTGCCAGCAGGGCCTTTCCCGGGTCAGGGCCCCAGCATTTT. Amino acids: CASRAFPGSGPQHF.

Ten or more counts support this clonotype. The CDR3 coding sequence is TGTGCCAGCAGCCCGGGACAGTTAAGCAATCAGCCCCAGCATTTT. Its translation: CASSPGQLSNQPQHF. The chain uses TRBV3-1 and TRBJ1-5; 7 bases are a match to TRBD1. This CDR3 is 15 amino acids long. V gave up 4 bases and J gave up 1 base; unmatched junction bases: 4. Germline V gene data show CDR1 as LGHDT and CDR2 as YNNKEL (reference sequence).

This clonotype was counted at least ten times. This chain uses TRBV5-6 with TRBJ2-5, with D maybe TRBD2 (6 bases). The CDR3 loop spans 16 amino acids. The ends were cut back, 4 bases at V and 2 bases at J, with 18 bases in the middle. Germline values: CDR1 SGHDT, CDR2 YYEEEE. CDR3 amino acids: CASSPPGSRRQETQYF. In DNA form, the CDR3 reads TGTGCCAGCAGCCCGCCCGGGAGCAGGCGTCAAGAGACCCAGTACTTC.